This is a list of T cell receptor beta chains from one sample in a study of cytomegalovirus exposure and HLA in healthy donors. Clones were read by immunoSEQ multiplex PCR, and TCRdb kept only the in-frame ones, dropping some. The sample has 150,000 to 200,000 clones, around four fifths seen once. The material sequenced was PBMCs. The receptors were gathered from a man between 18 and 35 years old in good health and CMV-seropositive. Both conserved end residues are part of each CDR3. Each record gives: D gene, V gene, J gene, clone size, CDR3 DNA, CDR3 protein. D genes are given only for firm matches. Rows may omit the clone size; those that give it use once, few, many or a size class.

>TRBD1|TRBV9|TRBJ2-3|NA
TGTGCCAGCAGCGGACTGTCGGGACAGATTACAGATACGCAGTATTTT
CASSGLSGQITDTQYF
>NA|TRBV28|TRBJ2-6|NA
TGTGCCAGCAGTCGGGGGGCTGGCGTCCTGACTTTC
CASSRGAGVLTF
>NA|TRBV11-2|TRBJ1-1|once
TGTGCCAGCAGCTTAGGGGGGGGAGTGGCTGAAGCTTTCTTT
CASSLGGGVAEAFF
>TRBD2|TRBV29-1|TRBJ2-2|NA
TGCAGCGTTGCCCGCAAGCGGGAGGGCCGACTAAACACCGGGGAGCTGTTTTTT
CSVARKREGRLNTGELFF
>TRBD2|TRBV5-6|TRBJ2-3|NA
TGTGCCAGCAGCCCCGGGACTAGCGGGAGAGAACGAGATACGCAGTATTTT
CASSPGTSGRERDTQYF
>NA|TRBV9|TRBJ2-7|NA
TGTGCCAGCAGCGGATCCGGGACTGGTACCTACGAGCAGTACTTC
CASSGSGTGTYEQYF
>TRBD1|TRBV25-1|TRBJ1-1|NA
TGTGCCAGCAGTCCTCACGGGACAGGGTTGTCTGAAGCTTTCTTT
CASSPHGTGLSEAFF
>TRBD2|TRBV27|TRBJ2-3|few
TGTGCCAGCAGTCCAACCTTAGCGGGAGGGGCCACAGATACGCAGTATTTT
CASSPTLAGGATDTQYF
>NA|TRBV7-9|TRBJ2-2|NA
TGTGCCAGCAGCGTCACAGGCTCCACCGGGGAGCTGTTTTTT
CASSVTGSTGELFF
>NA|TRBV5-1|TRBJ2-7|NA
TGCGCCAGCAGCTTGGCCCAGCGACCCTCCTACGAGCAGTACTTC
CASSLAQRPSYEQYF
>NA|TRBV5-6|TRBJ1-1|NA
TGTGCCAGCAGCTTGGGGGGGCTGGGGAGAGCTTTCTTT
CASSLGGLGRAFF
>TRBD2|TRBV28|TRBJ2-7|NA
TGTGCCAGCACCCTCGCCCGGGCTAGCGGGAGAATGGAGCAGTACTTC
CASTLARASGRMEQYF
>NA|TRBV5-1|TRBJ1-1|NA
TGCGCCAGCAGCTTGGTGGGCACACCGAACACTGAAGCTTTCTTT
CASSLVGTPNTEAFF
>NA|TRBV9|TRBJ2-3|NA
TGTGCCAGCAGCGTAGCCAGCGGGAGCACAGATACGCAGTATTTT
CASSVASGSTDTQYF
>TRBD1|TRBV28|TRBJ2-1|NA
TGTGCCAGTGTCTGGGCAGGGGGCGGGGATGAGCAGTTCTTC
CASVWAGGGDEQFF
>NA|TRBV13|TRBJ1-2|once
TGTGCCAGCAGCTTCCCCCCCCGCCCTGGACAGAACTATGGCTACACCTTC
CASSFPPRPGQNYGYTF
>TRBD1|TRBV9|TRBJ2-1|NA
TGTGCCAGCAGCGGCCCGGGACAGGGGGGCAATGAGCAGTTCTTC
CASSGPGQGGNEQFF
>TRBD2|TRBV28|TRBJ2-3|NA
TGTGCCAGCAGACCACCTTCGGGAGGGTGGCCAGATACGCAGTATTTT
CASRPPSGGWPDTQYF
>TRBD2|TRBV7-9|TRBJ2-7|NA
TGTGCCAGCAGCATCGGGACTAGCGGGAGGGACGAGCAGTACTTC
CASSIGTSGRDEQYF
>TRBD1|TRBV6-1|TRBJ2-5|NA
TGTGCCCAGGGAGGACAGGGGGCGCGAGAGACCCAGTACTTC
CAQGGQGARETQYF
>NA|TRBV2|TRBJ2-1|few
TGTGCCAGCAGTGAAGGGCTAGGCGGTCGGCCGTTCTTC
CASSEGLGGRPFF
>NA|TRBV28|TRBJ2-7|NA
TGTGCCAGCAGTTTGGGAGGGGGTGGTACCTACGAGCAGTACTTC
CASSLGGGGTYEQYF
>NA|TRBV5-4|TRBJ2-3|few
TGTGCCAGCAGCTTGGAGGGGGGCACAGATACGCAGTATTTT
CASSLEGGTDTQYF
>TRBD2|TRBV9|TRBJ2-7|NA
TGTGCCAGCAGCCCCGGGACTAGCGGGAGGGGAGAGCAGTACTTC
CASSPGTSGRGEQYF
>NA|TRBV11-3|TRBJ1-5|few
TGTGCCAGCAGCTTGCTGGACAGCTCTTGGCCCCAGCATTTT
CASSLLDSSWPQHF
>TRBD2|TRBV28|TRBJ2-1|NA
TGTGCCAGCAGTTTATTCCCTCGGACTAGCGGGAGGTACAATGAGCAGTTCTTC
CASSLFPRTSGRYNEQFF
>TRBD1|TRBV18|TRBJ2-1|NA
TGTGCCAGCTCACCACCGAGAGGACAGGGGGCCTACAATGAGCAGTTCTTC
CASSPPRGQGAYNEQFF
>NA|TRBV7-2|TRBJ2-7|many
TGTGCCAGCAGCCCAGGGGGGACCACCTACGAGCAGTACTTC
CASSPGGTTYEQYF
>NA|TRBV18|TRBJ1-5|NA
TGTGCCAGCTCACCACCGGTCAGTAATCAGCCCCAGCATTTT
CASSPPVSNQPQHF
>NA|TRBV28|TRBJ1-1|NA
TGTGCCAGCATCCCATCCGCCAAAGGGGACACTGAAGCTTTCTTT
CASIPSAKGDTEAFF
>NA|TRBV6-5|TRBJ2-1|NA
TGTGCCAGCAGTTACTCCCATTCGGACTTAAATGAGCAGTTCTTC
CASSYSHSDLNEQFF
>NA|TRBV28|TRBJ1-1|NA
TGTGCCAGCAGTCCCCCGGACAGAACTCACACTGAAGCTTTCTTT
CASSPPDRTHTEAFF
>NA|TRBV27|TRBJ1-1|NA
TGTGCCAGCAGCCCACGGTTGAACACTGAAGCTTTCTTT
CASSPRLNTEAFF
>NA|TRBV28|TRBJ2-3|NA
TGTGCCAGCAGTTTGTATAAAGGACAGAACACAGATACGCAGTATTTT
CASSLYKGQNTDTQYF
>NA|TRBV7-3|TRBJ2-1|NA
TGTGCCAGCAGCTCGCACAGGGAAGGGGTTTGGAATGAGCAGTTCTTC
CASSSHREGVWNEQFF
>NA|TRBV7-9|TRBJ1-1|NA
TGTGCCAGCAGCTTAGATGGAGTAAACACTGAAGCTTTCTTT
CASSLDGVNTEAFF
>NA|TRBV6-5|TRBJ2-7|NA
TGTGCCAGCAGTTACGGGGGCGCATACCCCTACGAGCAGTACTTC
CASSYGGAYPYEQYF
>NA|TRBV7-8|TRBJ2-7|NA
TGTGCCAGCAGTTCGACGGGTTACGAGCAGTACTTC
CASSSTGYEQYF
>TRBD1|TRBV6-4|TRBJ2-3|many
TGTGCCAGCAGTGACTCGGGACAGGGCACAGATACGCAGTATTTT
CASSDSGQGTDTQYF
>NA|TRBV6-5|TRBJ1-1|NA
TGTGCCAGCAGTTACGCGGGGGGCACTGAAGCTTTCTTT
CASSYAGGTEAFF
>NA|TRBV15|TRBJ1-2|NA
TGTGCCACCAGCAGAGCAGGCTTCGATTATAACTATGGCTACACCTTC
CATSRAGFDYNYGYTF
>TRBD2|TRBV27|TRBJ2-7|NA
TGTGCCAGCAGGGGGAGGGCGGGAATGGGGACCTACGAGCAGTACTTC
CASRGRAGMGTYEQYF
>NA|TRBV9|TRBJ2-3|NA
TGTGCCAGCAGCGTAGAGGGGGGGCGGGGCCCCTTGGGTACGCAGTATTTT
CASSVEGGRGPLGTQYF
>TRBD1|TRBV7-2|TRBJ2-7|NA
TGTGCCAGCAGCTTAGATGGGACAGGATTCTACGAGCAGTACTTC
CASSLDGTGFYEQYF
>TRBD1|TRBV6-5|TRBJ2-7|NA
TGTGCCAGCAGCCGTGGGACAGGCCGTTGGCAGTACTTC
CASSRGTGRWQYF
>NA|TRBV25-1|TRBJ2-1|NA
TGTGCCAGCAGCGCCGGGACTCGGCACAATGAGCAGTTCTTC
CASSAGTRHNEQFF
>TRBD2|TRBV4-2|TRBJ2-5|NA
TGTGCCAGCAGCTTAGGAACGGGAGGAGAGACCCAGTACTTC
CASSLGTGGETQYF
>TRBD1|TRBV5-4|TRBJ1-2|NA
TGTGCCAGCAGCTGGGGACAGAATACTAACTATGGCTACACCTTC
CASSWGQNTNYGYTF
>TRBD1|TRBV28|TRBJ2-1|NA
TGTGCCAGCAGTTGGACAGGGGGGGACAATGAGCAGTTCTTC
CASSWTGGDNEQFF
>TRBD2|TRBV19|TRBJ2-1|NA
TGTGCCAGTTCCCGGGGGGATAGGTCGGCGGGGGGCCCTCCGTACAATGAGCAGTTCTTC
CASSRGDRSAGGPPYNEQFF
>TRBD1|TRBV11-2|TRBJ2-1|NA
TGTGCCAGCAGCTCCCATACGGGACAGGGGGTGATGTTCTTC
CASSSHTGQGVMFF
>TRBD1|TRBV28|TRBJ2-2|once
TGTGCCAGCAGTGGGACAGGGTTCGCCGGGGAGCTGTTTTTT
CASSGTGFAGELFF
>NA|TRBV7-2|TRBJ1-2|few
TGTGCCAGCAGCTCCCGGGACTATGGCTACACCTTC
CASSSRDYGYTF
>TRBD2|TRBV6-1|TRBJ2-7|NA
TGTGCCAGCAGTCCCACGAGGGGGACTAGCGCCGAGCAGTACTTC
CASSPTRGTSAEQYF
>NA|TRBV7-7|TRBJ2-5|NA
TGTGCCAGCAGCCCAGGGGACCGTACCCAAGAGACCCAGTACTTC
CASSPGDRTQETQYF
>NA|TRBV5-1|TRBJ2-7|NA
TGCGCCAGCAGCTTGGAATCGGGCGAGCAGTACTTC
CASSLESGEQYF
>NA|TRBV30|TRBJ1-1|NA
TGTGCCTGGAGTTTGGGGGGAGACACTGAAGCTTTCTTT
CAWSLGGDTEAFF
>TRBD2|TRBV2|TRBJ2-7|NA
TGTGCCAGCAGAGGCGGGAGGGCCAGCCACGAGCAGTACTTC
CASRGGRASHEQYF